This T cell receptor (beta chain) originates from a study of beta chain features in type 1 diabetes. Overall study: On cell yields, gender and age, patients and healthy donors were similar. In all, some 100 million sorted cells from all samples were analyzed.

Investigators reverse transcribed all isolated RNA, so they sequenced expressed TCRB transcripts. Clones were read by immunoSEQ multiplex PCR, and TCRdb kept only the in-frame ones, dropping some. The sample carries fewer than 15,000 clones, 35% to 55% recorded once. This clone was picked up a small number of times. J was trimmed by 4 bases and V by 3 bases; bases with no gene match: 3. The CDR3 has 13 amino acids. Looked up from germline, CDR1 is SGHRS and CDR2 is YFSETQ. One heparinised draw of blood, averaging about 110 mL, came from each donor. Markers CD45RO/CCR7/CD25/CD127/CD95/CD27 served to sort CD4+ naive, central memory, regulatory and stem cell-like memory cells.

This chain joins TRBV5-1 and TRBJ2-7; TRBD1 matches 8 bases. What was sequenced was stem cell memory CD4+ T cells from blood. This receptor was obtained from a young man in good health. The chain's CDR3 is CASSSGQGYEQYF. CDR3 coding DNA: TGCGCCAGCAGCTCAGGACAGGGATACGAGCAGTACTTC.